The source of this T cell receptor beta chain is a study of T-cell reconstitution after alpha-beta-depleted transplantation in children. Germline CDR1 SSHAT, CDR2 FNYEAQ (reference sequence). The CDR3 is 15 residues long. Regarding this clonotype: An end of the junction does not agree with germline; a read error may underlie this.

A TCRbeta library incorporating unique molecular identifiers was prepared. TCRdb called the PCR reads again in MiXCR, with one record for every CDR3 protein. The sample comprises about 610,000 distinct CDR3 sequences, 10% to 13% of which are singletons, and about 4% rests with the top ten. The rearrangement joins TRBV7-7 to TRBJ2-5, with D unresolved. This receptor was identified in a human donor who donated a stem cell graft to a child with acute myeloid leukemia. The material was PBMCs from the stem cell graft donor, obtained from the stem cell graft. CDR3 DNA sequence: TGTGCTAGCAGCCCAGCCGGGTCTACTGGGGAGACCCAGTACTTC. This translates into CASSPAGSTGETQYF.